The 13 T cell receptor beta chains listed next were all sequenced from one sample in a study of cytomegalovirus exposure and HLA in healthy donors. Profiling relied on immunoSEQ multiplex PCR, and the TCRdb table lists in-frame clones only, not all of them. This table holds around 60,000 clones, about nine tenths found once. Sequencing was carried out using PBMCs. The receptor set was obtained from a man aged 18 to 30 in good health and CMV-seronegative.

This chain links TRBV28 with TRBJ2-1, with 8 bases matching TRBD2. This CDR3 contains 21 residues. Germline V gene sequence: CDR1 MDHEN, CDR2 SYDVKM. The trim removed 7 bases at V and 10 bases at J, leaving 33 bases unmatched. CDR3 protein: CASTPREGVITSGIIVREQFF. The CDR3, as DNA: TGTGCCAGCACCCCGAGAGAGGGGGTTATCACTAGCGGTATTATAGTTAGGGAGCAGTTCTTC.

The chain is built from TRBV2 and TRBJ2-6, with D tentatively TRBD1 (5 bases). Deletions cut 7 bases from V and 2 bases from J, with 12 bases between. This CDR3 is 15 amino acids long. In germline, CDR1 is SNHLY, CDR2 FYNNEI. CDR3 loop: CASKAEQAGANVLTF. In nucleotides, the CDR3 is TGTGCCAGCAAAGCAGAACAGGCTGGGGCCAACGTCCTGACTTTC.

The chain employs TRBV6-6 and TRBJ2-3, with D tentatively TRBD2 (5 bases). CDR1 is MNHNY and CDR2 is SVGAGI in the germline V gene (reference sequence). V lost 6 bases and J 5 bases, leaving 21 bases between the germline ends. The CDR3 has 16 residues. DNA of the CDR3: TGTGCCAGCAGCGCCCCGGACTCGGAGCTTATAGATACGCAGTATTTT. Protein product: CASSAPDSELIDTQYF.

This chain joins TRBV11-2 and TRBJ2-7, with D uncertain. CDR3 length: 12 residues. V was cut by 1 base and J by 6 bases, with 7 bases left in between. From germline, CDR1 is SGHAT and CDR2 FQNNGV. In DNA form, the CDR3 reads TGTGCCAGCAGCTTAGGCCGGAGCGAGCAGTACTTC. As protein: CASSLGRSEQYF.

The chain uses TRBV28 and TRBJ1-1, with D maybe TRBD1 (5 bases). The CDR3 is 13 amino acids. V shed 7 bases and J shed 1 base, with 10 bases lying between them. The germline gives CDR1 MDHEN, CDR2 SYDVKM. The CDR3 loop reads CASTPQGNTEAFF. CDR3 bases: TGTGCCAGCACCCCGCAGGGGAACACTGAAGCTTTCTTT. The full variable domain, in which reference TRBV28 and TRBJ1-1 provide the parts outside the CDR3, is DVKVTQSSRYLVKRTGEKVFLECVQDMDHENMFWYRQDPGLGLRLIYFSYDVKMKEKGDIPEGYSVSREKKERFSLILESASTNQTSMYLCASTPQGNTEAFFGQGTRLTVV.

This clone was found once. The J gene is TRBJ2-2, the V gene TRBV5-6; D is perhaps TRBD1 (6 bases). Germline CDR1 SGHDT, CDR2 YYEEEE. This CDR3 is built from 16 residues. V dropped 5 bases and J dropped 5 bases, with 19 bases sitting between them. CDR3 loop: CASSSYRVVRTGELFF. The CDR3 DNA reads TGTGCCAGCAGTTCTTACAGGGTGGTGAGAACCGGGGAGCTGTTTTTT. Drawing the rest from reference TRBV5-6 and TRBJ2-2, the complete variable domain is DAGVTQSPTHLIKTRGQQVTLRCSPKSGHDTVSWYQQALGQGPQFIFQYYEEEERQRGNFPDRFSGHQFPNYSSELNVNALLLGDSALYLCASSSYRVVRTGELFFGEGSRLTVL.

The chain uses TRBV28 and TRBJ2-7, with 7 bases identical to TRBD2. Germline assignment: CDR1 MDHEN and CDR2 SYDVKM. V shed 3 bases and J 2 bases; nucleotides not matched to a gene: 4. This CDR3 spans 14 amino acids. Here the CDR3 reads CASSFTSVAYEQYF. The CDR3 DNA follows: TGTGCCAGCAGTTTCACTAGCGTCGCCTACGAGCAGTACTTC.

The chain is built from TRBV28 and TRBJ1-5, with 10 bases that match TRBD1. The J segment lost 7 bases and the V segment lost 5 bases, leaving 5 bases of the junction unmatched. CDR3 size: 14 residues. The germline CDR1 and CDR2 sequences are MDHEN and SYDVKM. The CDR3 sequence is CASSTRQGAQPQHF. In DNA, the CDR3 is TGTGCCAGCAGTACCAGACAGGGGGCGCAGCCCCAGCATTTT.

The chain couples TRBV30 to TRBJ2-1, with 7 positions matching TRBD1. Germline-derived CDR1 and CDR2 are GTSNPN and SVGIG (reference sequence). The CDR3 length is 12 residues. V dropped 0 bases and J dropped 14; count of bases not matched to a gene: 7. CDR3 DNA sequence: TGTGCCTGGAGTGTTGTTCGAGGACAGGAGTTCTTC. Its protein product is CAWSVVRGQEFF.

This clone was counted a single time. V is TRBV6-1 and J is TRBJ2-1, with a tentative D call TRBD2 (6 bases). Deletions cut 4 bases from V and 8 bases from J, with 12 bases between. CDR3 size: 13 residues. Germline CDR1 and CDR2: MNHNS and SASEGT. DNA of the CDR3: TGTGCCAGCAGTGCCCAGCCGGGGGATGAGCAGTTCTTC. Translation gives CASSAQPGDEQFF.

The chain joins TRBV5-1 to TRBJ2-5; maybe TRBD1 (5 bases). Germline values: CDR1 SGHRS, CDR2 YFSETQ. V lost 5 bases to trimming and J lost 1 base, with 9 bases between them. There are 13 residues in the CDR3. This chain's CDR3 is CASSKGFQETQYF. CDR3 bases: TGCGCCAGCAGTAAGGGGTTCCAAGAGACCCAGTACTTC.

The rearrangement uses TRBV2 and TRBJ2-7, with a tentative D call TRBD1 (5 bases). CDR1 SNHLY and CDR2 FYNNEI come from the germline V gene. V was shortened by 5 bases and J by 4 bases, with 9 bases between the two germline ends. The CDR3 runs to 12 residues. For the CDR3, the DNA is TGTGCCAGCAGTACCCAGGGTTACGAGCAGTACTTC. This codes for CASSTQGYEQYF.

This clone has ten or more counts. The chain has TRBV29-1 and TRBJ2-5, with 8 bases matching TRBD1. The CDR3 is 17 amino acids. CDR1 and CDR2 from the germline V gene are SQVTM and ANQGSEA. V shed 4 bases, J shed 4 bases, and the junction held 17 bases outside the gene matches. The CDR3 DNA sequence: TGCAGCGTTGTAAGTGGACAGGGAGGAGGTCCCCGAGAGACCCAGTACTTC. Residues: CSVVSGQGGGPRETQYF.